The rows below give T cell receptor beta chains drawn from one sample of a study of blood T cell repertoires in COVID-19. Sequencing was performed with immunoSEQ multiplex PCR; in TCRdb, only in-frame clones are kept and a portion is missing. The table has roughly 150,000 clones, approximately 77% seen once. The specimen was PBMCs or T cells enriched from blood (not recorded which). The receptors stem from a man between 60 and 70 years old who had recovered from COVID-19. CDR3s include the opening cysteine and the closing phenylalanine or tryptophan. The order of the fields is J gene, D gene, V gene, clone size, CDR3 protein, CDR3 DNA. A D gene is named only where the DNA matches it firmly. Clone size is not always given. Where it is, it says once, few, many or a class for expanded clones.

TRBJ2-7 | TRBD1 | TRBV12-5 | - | CASGLATGLYNEQYF | TGTGCTAGTGGTTTGGCGACAGGGCTGTACAACGAGCAGTACTTC
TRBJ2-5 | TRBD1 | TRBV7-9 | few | CASSLHGDREETQYF | TGTGCCAGCAGCTTGCATGGGGACAGGGAAGAGACCCAGTACTTC
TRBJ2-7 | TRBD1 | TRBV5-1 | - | CASSWDSTKQYF | TGCGCCAGCAGCTGGGACAGCACAAAGCAGTACTTC
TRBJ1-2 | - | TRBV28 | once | CASSLTGQYGYTF | TGTGCCAGCAGTTTGACAGGTCAATATGGCTACACCTTC
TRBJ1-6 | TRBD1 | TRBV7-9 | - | CASSLVGTDNSPLHF | TGTGCCAGCAGCTTAGTTGGGACAGATAATTCACCCCTCCACTTT
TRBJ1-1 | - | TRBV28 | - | CASSLSGVWGTEAFF | TGTGCCAGCAGTTTATCGGGGGTTTGGGGCACTGAAGCTTTCTTT
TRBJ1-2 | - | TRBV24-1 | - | CATGTGMSGYTF | TGTGCCACCGGTACAGGGATGAGTGGCTACACCTTC
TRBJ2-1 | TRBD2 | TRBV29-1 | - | CSVALGRWPRTSGSRYEQFF | TGCAGCGTTGCCCTCGGCCGGTGGCCTAGGACTAGCGGGAGTCGCTATGAGCAGTTCTTC
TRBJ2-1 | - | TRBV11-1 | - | CASSRGRRSFNEQFF | TGTGCCAGCAGCCGAGGGAGAAGGTCCTTCAATGAGCAGTTCTTC
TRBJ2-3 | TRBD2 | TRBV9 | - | CASSVVGGGGTDTQYF | TGTGCCAGCAGCGTAGTAGGCGGGGGGGGCACAGATACGCAGTATTTT
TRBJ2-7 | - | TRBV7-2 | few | CASSSPPSYEQYF | TGTGCCAGCAGCTCTCCCCCCTCCTACGAGCAGTACTTC
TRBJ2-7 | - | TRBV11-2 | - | CASSPPTRAGAYEQYF | TGTGCCAGCAGCCCCCCCACCAGGGCAGGGGCCTACGAGCAGTACTTC
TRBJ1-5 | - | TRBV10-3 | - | CAISEAGGGSNQPQHF | TGTGCCATCAGTGAGGCGGGGGGCGGAAGCAATCAGCCCCAGCATTTT
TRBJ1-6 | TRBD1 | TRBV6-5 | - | CASSQIQGTSPLHF | TGTGCCAGCAGTCAAATACAGGGGACATCACCCCTCCACTTT
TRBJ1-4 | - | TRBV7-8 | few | CASSSLRSGEKLFF | TGTGCCAGCAGCTCGCTGCGGAGTGGAGAAAAACTGTTTTTT
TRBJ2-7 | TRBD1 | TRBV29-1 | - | CSVERGPGQGAHEQYF | TGCAGCGTTGAGAGGGGGCCCGGACAGGGGGCCCACGAGCAGTACTTC
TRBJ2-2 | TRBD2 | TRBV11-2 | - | CASSLSSGTNTGELFF | TGTGCCAGCAGCTTATCTAGCGGGACTAACACCGGGGAGCTGTTTTTT
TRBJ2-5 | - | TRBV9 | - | CASSPSGETQYF | TGTGCCAGCAGTCCCTCGGGGGAGACCCAGTACTTC
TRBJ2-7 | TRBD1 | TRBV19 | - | CASKEQGAYEQYF | TGTGCCAGTAAGGAACAGGGGGCTTACGAGCAGTACTTC
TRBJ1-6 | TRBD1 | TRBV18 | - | CASSPRHRQGVIDSPLHF | TGTGCCAGCTCACCCCGCCATAGGCAGGGGGTAATAGATTCACCCCTCCACTTT
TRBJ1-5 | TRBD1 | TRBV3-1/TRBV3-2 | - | CASSQGQGDQPQHF | TGTGCCAGCAGCCAAGGACAGGGAGATCAGCCCCAGCATTTT
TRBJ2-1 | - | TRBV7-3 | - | CASSPPSGEQFF | TGTGCCAGCAGCCCCCCCAGCGGGGAGCAGTTCTTC
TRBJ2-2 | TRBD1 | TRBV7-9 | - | CASSSRTQGVYGELFF | TGTGCCAGCAGCTCAAGGACTCAGGGGGTATACGGGGAGCTGTTTTTT
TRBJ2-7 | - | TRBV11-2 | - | CASSLGGWAEQYF | TGTGCCAGCAGCTTGGGTGGGTGGGCCGAGCAGTACTTC
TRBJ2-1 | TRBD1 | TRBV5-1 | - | CASRQTGEVTNEQFF | TGCGCCAGCAGACAGACAGGGGAGGTTACAAATGAGCAGTTCTTC
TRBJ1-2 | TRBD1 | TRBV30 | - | CAWSVFGVDRPKLYGYTF | TGTGCCTGGAGTGTGTTTGGGGTGGACAGGCCGAAACTCTATGGCTACACCTTC
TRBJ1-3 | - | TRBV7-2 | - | CASSPRPGHLSSTIYF | TGTGCCAGCAGCCCAAGACCGGGACATCTTTCGAGCACCATATATTTT
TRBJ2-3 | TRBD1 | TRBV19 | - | CASSSPPGQVSDTQYF | TGTGCCAGTAGTTCCCCTCCGGGACAGGTGTCAGATACGCAGTATTTT
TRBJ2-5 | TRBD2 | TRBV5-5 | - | CASSLLGGVQETQYF | TGTGCCAGCAGCTTGCTGGGGGGGGTTCAAGAGACCCAGTACTTC
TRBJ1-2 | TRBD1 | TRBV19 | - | CASKRTGGEIYGYTF | TGTGCCAGTAAAAGGACAGGGGGCGAGATCTATGGCTACACCTTC
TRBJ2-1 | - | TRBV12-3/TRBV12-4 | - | CASSLQIGEQFF | TGTGCCAGCAGTTTACAAATCGGTGAGCAGTTCTTC
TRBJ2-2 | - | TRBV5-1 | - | CASSPGGQLAFSPGELFF | TGCGCCAGTAGCCCGGGGGGACAACTAGCATTTTCACCCGGGGAGCTGTTTTTT
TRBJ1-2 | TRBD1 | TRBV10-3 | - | CAISGAGGEDYTF | TGTGCCATCAGTGGGGCAGGGGGCGAAGACTACACCTTC
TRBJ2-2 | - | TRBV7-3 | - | CASSSEGAGELFF | TGTGCCAGCAGCTCAGAGGGTGCCGGGGAGCTGTTTTTT
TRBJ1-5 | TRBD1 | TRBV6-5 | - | CASSYRGGQPQHF | TGTGCCAGCAGCTACAGGGGCGGTCAGCCCCAGCATTTT